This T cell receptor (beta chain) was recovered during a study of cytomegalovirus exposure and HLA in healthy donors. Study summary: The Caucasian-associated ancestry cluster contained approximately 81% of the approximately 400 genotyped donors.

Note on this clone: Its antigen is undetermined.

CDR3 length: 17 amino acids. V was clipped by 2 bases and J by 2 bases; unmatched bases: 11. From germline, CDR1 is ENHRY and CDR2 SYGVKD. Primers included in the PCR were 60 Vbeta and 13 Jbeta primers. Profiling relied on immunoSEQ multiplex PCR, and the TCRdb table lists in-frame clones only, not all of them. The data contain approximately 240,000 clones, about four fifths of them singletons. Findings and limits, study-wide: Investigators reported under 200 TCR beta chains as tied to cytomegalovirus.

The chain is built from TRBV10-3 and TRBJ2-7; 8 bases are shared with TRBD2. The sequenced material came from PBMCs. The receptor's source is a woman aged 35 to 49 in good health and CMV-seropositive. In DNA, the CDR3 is TGTGCCATCAGTGAGGGTACTAGGGGCGGGAGGCCCTACGAGCAGTACTTC. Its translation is CAISEGTRGGRPYEQYF.